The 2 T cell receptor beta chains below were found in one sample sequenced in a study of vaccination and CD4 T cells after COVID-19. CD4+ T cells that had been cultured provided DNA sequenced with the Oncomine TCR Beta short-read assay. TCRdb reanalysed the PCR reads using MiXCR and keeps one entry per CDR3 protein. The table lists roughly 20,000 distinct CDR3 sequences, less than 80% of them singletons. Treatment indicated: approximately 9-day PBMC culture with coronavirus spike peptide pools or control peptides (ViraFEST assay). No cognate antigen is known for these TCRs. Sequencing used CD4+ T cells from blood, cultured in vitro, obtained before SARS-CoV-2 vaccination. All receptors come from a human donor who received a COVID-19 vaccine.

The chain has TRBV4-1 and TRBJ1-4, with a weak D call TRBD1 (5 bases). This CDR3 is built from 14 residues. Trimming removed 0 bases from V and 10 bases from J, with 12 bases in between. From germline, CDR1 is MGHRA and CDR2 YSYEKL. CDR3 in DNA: TGCGCCAGCAGCCAAGAACGTCGGGGACCAAAACTGTTTTTT. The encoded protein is CASSQERRGPKLFF.

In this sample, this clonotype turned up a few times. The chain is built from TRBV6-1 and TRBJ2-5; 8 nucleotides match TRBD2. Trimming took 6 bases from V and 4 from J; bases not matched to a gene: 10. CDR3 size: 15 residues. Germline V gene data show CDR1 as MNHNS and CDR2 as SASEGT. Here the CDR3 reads CASSPPAGGGETQYF. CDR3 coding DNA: TGTGCCAGCAGCCCTCCCGCGGGGGGAGGAGAGACCCAGTACTTC.